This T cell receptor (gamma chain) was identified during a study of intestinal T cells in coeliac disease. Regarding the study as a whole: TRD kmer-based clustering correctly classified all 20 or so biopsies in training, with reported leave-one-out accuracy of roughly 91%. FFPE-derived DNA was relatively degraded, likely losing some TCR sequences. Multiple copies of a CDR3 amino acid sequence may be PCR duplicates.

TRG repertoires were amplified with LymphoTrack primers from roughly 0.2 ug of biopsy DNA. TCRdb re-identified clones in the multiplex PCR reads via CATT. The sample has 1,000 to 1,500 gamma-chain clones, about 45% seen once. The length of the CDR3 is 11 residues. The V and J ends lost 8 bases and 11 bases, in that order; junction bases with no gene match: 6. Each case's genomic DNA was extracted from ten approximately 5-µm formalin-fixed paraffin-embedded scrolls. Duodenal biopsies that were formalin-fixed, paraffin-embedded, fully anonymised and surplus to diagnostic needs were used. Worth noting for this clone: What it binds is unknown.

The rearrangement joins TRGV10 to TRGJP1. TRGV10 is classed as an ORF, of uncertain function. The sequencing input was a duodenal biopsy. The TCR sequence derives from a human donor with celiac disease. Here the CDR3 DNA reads TGTGCTGCGTGGGATTACTGGTTCAAGATATTT. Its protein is CAAWDYWFKIF.